Following are 21 T cell receptor beta chains from one sample sequenced in a study of response to subunit inactivated influenza vaccine. Using its own MiXCR run on the RT-PCR reads, TCRdb lists one record per CDR3 protein. Of about 540,000 distinct CDR3 sequences in the sample, 20% to 25% were seen once. Another study also made use of these data, one on T cells expressing NK-cell markers. That source adds: The authors made TCR beta cDNA libraries by 5'RACE template switching. This switching added a universal primer site and UMIs.

The starting material was CD4+ T cells sorted from PBMCs, obtained about 13 days after vaccination. These receptors came from a man aged 50 to 60 who received an inactivated influenza vaccine.

CDR3 loop: CASSWRPSGTSYEQYF. The CDR3 DNA follows: TGCGCCAGCAGCTGGCGTCCTAGCGGGACATCCTACGAGCAGTACTTC. The V and J genes are TRBV5-1 and TRBJ2-7; 9 positions agree with TRBD2. The CDR3 consists of 16 residues. Per germline, CDR1 SGHRS and CDR2 YFSETQ. The trim removed 3 bases at V and 1 base at J, leaving 8 bases unmatched.

The gene calls are TRBV10-3 and TRBJ1-3; D unclear. The CDR3 has 15 amino acids. V lost 2 bases, J lost 0 bases, and 8 bases lay in between. From germline, CDR1 is ENHRY and CDR2 SYGVKD. The CDR3 bases are TGTGCCATCAGTGAGGGTCCGGACTCTGGAAACACCATATATTTT. Its translation is CAISEGPDSGNTIYF.

The chain links TRBV5-1 to TRBJ2-3; 12 positions match TRBD1. This CDR3 has 17 amino acids. The V gene's germline CDR1 is SGHRS and CDR2 YFSETQ. The junction had 5 bases not matched to a gene; V was cut back by 2 bases and J by 1 base. The CDR3 loop reads CASSFWDRGPGTDTQYF. CDR3 nucleotides: TGCGCCAGCAGCTTTTGGGACAGGGGGCCCGGCACAGATACGCAGTATTTT.

CDR3 DNA sequence: TGCGCCAGCAGCTTCAGGGAAAACTACAATGAGCAGTTCTTC. Its translation is CASSFRENYNEQFF. V and J are TRBV5-1 and TRBJ2-1; D is perhaps TRBD1 (5 bases). CDR1 is SGHRS, CDR2 YFSETQ, per germline. There are 14 residues in the CDR3. V was shortened by 2 bases and J by 3 bases, with 9 bases between the two germline ends.

This chain joins TRBV9 and TRBJ2-4; 7 bases match TRBD1. Trimming cost V 3 bases and J 4 bases; bases outside gene matches: 7. CDR1 is SGDLS, CDR2 YYNGEE, per germline. This CDR3 has 15 residues. In nucleotides, the CDR3 is TGTGCCAGCAGCGGCGCCGGGACAGTGAAAAACATTCAGTACTTC. Amino acid sequence: CASSGAGTVKNIQYF.

V and J are TRBV5-1 and TRBJ2-1, with D tentatively TRBD1 (6 bases). The germline V and J ends were trimmed by 9 bases and 1 base, with 14 bases remaining between them. The CDR3 spans 14 residues. The germline V gene has CDR1 SGHRS and CDR2 YFSETQ. The chain's CDR3 is CATQRDTSYNEQFF. In DNA form, the CDR3 reads TGCGCCACGCAACGGGACACATCCTACAATGAGCAGTTCTTC.

This rearrangement joins TRBV28 to TRBJ2-7; perhaps TRBD2 as D (6 bases). Trimming took 2 bases from V and 9 from J, leaving 11 bases between them. Germline CDR1 reads MDHEN; CDR2 reads SYDVKM. The CDR3 totals 12 residues. For the CDR3, the DNA is TGTGCCAGCAGTTTAGGGAGGAGTTCGCAGTACTTC. Its protein product is CASSLGRSSQYF.

The gene calls are TRBV12-3 or TRBV12-4 and TRBJ1-2, with 7 bases identical to TRBD1. After removal of 7 bases from V and 6 bases from J, the junction contained 8 bases not matched to a gene. The length of the CDR3 is 13 residues. The CDR3 loop is CASNSLTGNGYTF. As DNA, the CDR3 is TGTGCCAGCAATTCCCTGACAGGGAATGGCTACACCTTC.

The rearrangement joins TRBV20-1 to TRBJ1-5; D is ambiguous. The CDR3 loop spans 15 amino acids. Between the trimmed V and J ends, which lost 4 bases and 1 base, there was a span of 14 bases. Germline values: CDR1 DFQATT, CDR2 SNEGSKA (reference sequence). The CDR3 here is CSATGRWWSNQPQHF. In nucleotides, the CDR3 is TGCAGTGCTACTGGGAGGTGGTGGAGCAATCAGCCCCAGCATTTT.

This clonotype was detected only once. The chain is built from TRBV30 and TRBJ2-2, with 7 bases matching TRBD1. This CDR3 spans 16 amino acids. V lost 0 bases and J lost 5; bases outside the gene matches: 9. Germline lookup yields CDR1 GTSNPN and CDR2 SVGIG (reference sequence). CDR3 bases: TGTGCCTGGAGTGTACTATTGGCAGGGGGTACCGGGGAGCTGTTTTTT. It translates to CAWSVLLAGGTGELFF.

The chain uses TRBV6-2 or TRBV6-3 and TRBJ1-5; D call uncertain. The CDR3 covers 14 residues. In germline, CDR1 is MNHEY, CDR2 SVGEGT. The V end lost 3 bases, the J end lost 3 bases, and 9 bases lay between the germline ends. The CDR3, as DNA: TGTGCCAGCAGTTATGGTGCAGACAATCAGCCCCAGCATTTT. This translates into CASSYGADNQPQHF.

This clonotype has only a few counts. The rearrangement joins TRBV12-3 or TRBV12-4 to TRBJ1-3, with D unresolved. The CDR3 length is 13 residues. Trimming cost V 3 bases and J 4 bases, with 7 bases left between them. CDR3 DNA sequence: TGTGCCAGCAGTTTGGTGAGGGGAAACACCATATATTTT. This encodes CASSLVRGNTIYF.

The CDR3 reads CASSQDWDAGANVLTF. For the CDR3, the DNA is TGCGCCAGCAGCCAAGATTGGGACGCTGGGGCCAACGTCCTGACTTTC. The chain combines TRBV4-3 with TRBJ2-6, with D perhaps given as TRBD1 or TRBD2 (5 bases each). The CDR3 covers 16 residues. From germline, CDR1 is LGHNA and CDR2 YSLEER. V was trimmed by 0 bases and J by 2 bases, leaving 8 bases between them.

This clonotype has more than one count but fewer than ten. The J gene is TRBJ2-1, the V gene TRBV28; a possible D gene is TRBD2 (5 bases). CDR1 MDHEN and CDR2 SYDVKM come from the germline V gene. The CDR3 extends over 14 amino acids. V was trimmed by 9 bases and J by 7 bases, leaving 19 bases between them. The DNA for the CDR3 is TGTGCCAGTATAGCGAGCGCCCGCGGGAATGAGCAGTTCTTC. This gives the protein CASIASARGNEQFF.

The sample holds a few counts of this clonotype. This chain joins TRBV7-9 and TRBJ2-1; the D gene is possibly TRBD1 (5 bases). The germline CDR1 and CDR2 sequences are SEHNR and FQNEAQ (reference sequence). The CDR3 has 15 residues. The ends were cut back, 5 bases at V and 3 bases at J, with 14 bases in the middle. The CDR3 DNA is TGTGCCAGCAGCCCCCAAAGGGGCCTCTACAATGAGCAGTTCTTC. Its translation: CASSPQRGLYNEQFF.

The chain uses TRBV7-9 and TRBJ1-2, with 8 bases that match TRBD1. V gave up 5 bases and J gave up 6 bases; unmatched junction bases: 5. CDR1 and CDR2 (germline): SEHNR, FQNEAQ (reference sequence). The length of the CDR3 is 13 residues. Here the CDR3 reads CASSPTGVNGYTF. DNA of the CDR3: TGTGCCAGCAGCCCGACAGGGGTGAATGGCTACACCTTC.

In nucleotides, the CDR3 is TGCGCCAGCAGCCAAGATAGGGGGCCAACTGAAGCTTTCTTT. This translates into CASSQDRGPTEAFF. This chain uses TRBV4-3 with TRBJ1-1, with 7 bases lining up with TRBD1. J was trimmed by 5 bases and V by 0 bases; bases with no gene match: 3. Germline CDR1 and CDR2: LGHNA and YSLEER. There are 14 residues in the CDR3.

V is TRBV6-5 and J is TRBJ2-3, with 7 bases aligning to TRBD1. Germline-derived CDR1 and CDR2 are MNHEY and SVGAGI. Trimming removed 2 bases from V and 4 bases from J; junction bases left unmatched: 15. This CDR3 has 18 residues. This chain's CDR3 is CASSYTPGRGKNSDTQYF. Here the CDR3 DNA reads TGTGCCAGCAGTTACACCCCGGGCAGGGGGAAAAATTCAGATACGCAGTATTTT.

The chain links TRBV15 to TRBJ2-3; D gene uncertain. V gave up 11 bases and J gave up 0 bases, with 12 bases separating them. The CDR3 consists of 13 residues. The germline gives CDR1 LNHNV, CDR2 YYDKDF (reference sequence). Here the CDR3 DNA reads TGTGCCGTCGGTGAGGCGAGCACAGATACGCAGTATTTT. Amino acids: CAVGEASTDTQYF.

This clonotype has a handful of counts. The chain couples TRBV28 to TRBJ1-3; D might be TRBD1 (5 bases). CDR3 length equals 18 residues. Germline V CDR1 and CDR2: MDHEN, SYDVKM. V lost 7 bases to trimming and J lost 0 bases, with 22 bases between them. The DNA of the CDR3 is TGTGCCAGCACCTCCGCCGCTGTCGGGGGTGCCTCTGGAAACACCATATATTTT. Encoded protein: CASTSAAVGGASGNTIYF.

This clonotype was counted between two and nine times. V is TRBV3-1 and J is TRBJ1-6; 7 bases line up with TRBD1. This CDR3 contains 14 residues. Looked up from germline, CDR1 is LGHDT and CDR2 is YNNKEL (reference sequence). J gave up 10 bases and V 5 bases, and 8 bases lay outside the gene matches. The CDR3 coding sequence is TGTGCCAGCAGCGAGGGGACAGTAACGTCACCCCTCCACTTT. It specifies CASSEGTVTSPLHF.